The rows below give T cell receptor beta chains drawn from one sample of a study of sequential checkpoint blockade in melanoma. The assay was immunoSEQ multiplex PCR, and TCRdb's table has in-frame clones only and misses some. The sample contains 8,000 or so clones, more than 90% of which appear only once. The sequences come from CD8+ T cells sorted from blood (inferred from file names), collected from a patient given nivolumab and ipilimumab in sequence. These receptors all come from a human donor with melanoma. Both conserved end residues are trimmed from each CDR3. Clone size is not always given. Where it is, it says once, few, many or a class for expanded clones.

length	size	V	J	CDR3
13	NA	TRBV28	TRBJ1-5	ASSLFREGNQPQH
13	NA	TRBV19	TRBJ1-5	ASSIGAGGNQPQH
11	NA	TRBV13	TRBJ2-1	ASSLEGGNEQF
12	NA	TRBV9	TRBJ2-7	ASSVVGGRNEQY
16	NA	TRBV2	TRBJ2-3	ASSEALRGQGGPDTQY
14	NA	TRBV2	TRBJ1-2	ASTDSPGQPNYGYT
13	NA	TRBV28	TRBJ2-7	ASSQGLAGAYEQY
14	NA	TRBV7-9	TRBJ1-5	ASSPGLASGNQPQH
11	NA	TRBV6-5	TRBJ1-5	ASSDTDNQPQH
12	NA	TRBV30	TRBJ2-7	AWSVPGEGYEQY
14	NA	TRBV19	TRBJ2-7	ASSPRDRGPRGEQY
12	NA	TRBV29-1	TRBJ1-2	SADGTGTDYGYT
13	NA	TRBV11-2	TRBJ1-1	ASSSTGQLNIEAF
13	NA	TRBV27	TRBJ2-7	ASSGLAGLTYEQY
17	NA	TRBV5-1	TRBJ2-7	ASSLRGQGELLRAYEQY
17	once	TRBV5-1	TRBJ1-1	ASSLLPTGTGVMATEAF
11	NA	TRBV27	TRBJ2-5	ASSLSPQETQY
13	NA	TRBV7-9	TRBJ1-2	ASSIRIGTDYGYT
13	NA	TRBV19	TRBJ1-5	ASSHGTRSNQPQH
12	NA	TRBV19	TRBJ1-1	ASSIGGSNTEAF
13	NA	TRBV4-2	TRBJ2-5	ASSQVLAGRETQY
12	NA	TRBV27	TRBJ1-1	ASSSQGAYTEAF
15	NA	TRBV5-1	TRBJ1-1	ASSRDREVFSGSEAF
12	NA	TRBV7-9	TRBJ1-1	ASSLVGARTEAF
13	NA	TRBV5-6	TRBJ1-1	ASSLVVGQNTEAF
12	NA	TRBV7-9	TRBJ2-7	ASSSSGGNYEQY
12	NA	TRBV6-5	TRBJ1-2	ASSYSGAYYGYT
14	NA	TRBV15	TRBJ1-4	ATSRDLAGGIEKLF
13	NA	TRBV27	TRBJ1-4	ASSPPERRNEKLF
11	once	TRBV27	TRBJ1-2	ASSPSPSYGYT
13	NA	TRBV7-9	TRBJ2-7	ASSSPSGTVSEQY
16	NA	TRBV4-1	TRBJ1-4	ASRDMGRPSETNEKLF
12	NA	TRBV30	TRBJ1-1	AWRVGQGNTEAF
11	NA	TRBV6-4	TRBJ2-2	ASSSGNTGELF
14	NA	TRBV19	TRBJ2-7	ASSSHGGDYLYEQY
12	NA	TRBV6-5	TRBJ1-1	ASSYGTGWTEAF
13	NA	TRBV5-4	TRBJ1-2	ASSPDTGQGYGYT
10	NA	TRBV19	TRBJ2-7	ASRSGFDEQY
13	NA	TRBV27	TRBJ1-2	ASSFSAGLLGGYT
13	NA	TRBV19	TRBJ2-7	ASSIAGTEAYEQY
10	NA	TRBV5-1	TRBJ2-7	ASSLVQGEQY
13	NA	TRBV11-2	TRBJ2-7	ASSVGQSLSYEQY
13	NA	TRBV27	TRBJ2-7	ASSPRTSGTYEQY
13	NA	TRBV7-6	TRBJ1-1	ASSDFPGPNTEAF
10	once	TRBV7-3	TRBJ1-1	ASSSTGGEAF
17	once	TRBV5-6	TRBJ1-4	ASSTDSILLSSPNEKLF
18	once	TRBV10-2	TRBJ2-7	ASSGLGLAGGPRTTYEQY
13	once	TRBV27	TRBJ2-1	ASSLYSDRRNEQF
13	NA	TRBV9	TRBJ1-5	ASSVDRDGHQPQH
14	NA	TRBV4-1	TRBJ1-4	ASSQEAGQGSEKLF
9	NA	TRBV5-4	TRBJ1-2	ASSSTSGYT
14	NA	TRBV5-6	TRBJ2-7	ASSWDRGQLLDEQY
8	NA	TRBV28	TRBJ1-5	ASSQQAQV